This TCR beta chain was captured in a study of blood T cell repertoires in COVID-19 (TCRdb year 2020). As for the study more broadly: Collaborator samples came from the United States, Italy and Spain and covered acute and convalescent phases of COVID-19. The dataset comprised deeply sampled blood TCRbeta repertoires from subjects exposed to, actively infected with, or recovered from COVID-19. Samples were obtained from the ongoing ImmuneRACE study (first 160 participants) and from some 1,200 subjects provided by 6 global collaborators. HLA class I and class II types, where available, came from metadata supplied by the sample provider rather than from assay-based typing. A de-identified subject ID, COVID-19 status, age in years and sex were almost always included in the sample metadata. The repertoires were released in a freely available public database intended as a resource for research on the immune response to SARS-CoV-2. The prospective study material was composed of cDNA or gDNA derived from T cells, B-cell-depleted T cells, or PBMCs. Overall study outcomes, separate from this receptor: How much clinical and demographic metadata was included differed by source and by participant, and the metadata was provided uncurated.

Remarks on this clone: The clone's antigen remains unknown. The sample holds no much larger clone one base away, and base qualities are not on file.

Looking up the germline V gene yields CDR1 SGHTA and CDR2 FQGNSA. The CDR3 has 13 amino acids, counting the end cysteine and phenylalanine. The entry retains the CDR3 DNA only, 39 bases that are in frame from base 1. Trimming at the junction amounts to 1 base on V and 4 bases on J, and the germline ends lie 8 bases apart. In the prospective study, participants were roughly 18 to 100 years old, resided in under 30 geographic areas of the United States, and were enrolled through a virtual design. Cohort assignment in the prospective study relied on participant-reported clinical history from a screening survey and a study questionnaire. ImmuneRACE Cohort 3 recovered participants were defined by two consecutive negative NP/OP PCR tests, healthcare professional clearance, or symptom resolution. Mobile phlebotomists in the prospective study collected whole blood, serum and a nasopharyngeal or oropharyngeal swab from every participant. Prospective study participants could optionally give additional blood draws and questionnaires over a roughly 2-month period. Before DNA extraction, blood samples from the prospective study were shipped at room temperature or frozen.

TCRbeta CDR3 regions were amplified from genomic DNA using the immunoSEQ Assay, a bias-controlled multiplex PCR. The study's own analysis went as follows. Nucleated cell counts per sample were estimated from amplification of reference gene primers within the assay. To quantify the absolute abundance of each unique TCRbeta CDR3 rearrangement, sequence reads were collapsed and filtered. For each sample, productive Simpson clonality was calculated by taking the square root of Simpson's diversity index across productive rearrangements. TCRdb limited this immuneACCESS table to in-frame rearrangements with V and J called. A share of clones is missing; checked studies link under half to unresolved V genes, and the rest is unexplained. That table is the source of V, J and clone size, and D and trimming were worked out from the DNA. The table for this sample lists roughly 140,000 clones; around four fifths of them were counted only once. Around 7.8% of the sample is in the top ten clones.

Input material: PBMCs or T cells enriched from blood (not recorded which). The chain was built from TRBV7-2 and TRBJ2-7; no D gene call is confident. The origin of this receptor is a man aged 45-60 years who had recovered from COVID-19. The DNA reads TGTGCCAGCAGCTTAGAGACACCTTACGAGCAGTACTTC. This gives the protein CASSLETPYEQYF.